This TCR beta chain is drawn from a study of blood T cells in healthy people across ages. Per germline, CDR1 SGHRS and CDR2 YFSETQ. Deletions cut 4 bases from V and 1 base from J, with 15 bases between. The length of the CDR3 is 15 residues. This clonotype has more than one count but fewer than ten. A second roughly 6 to 12 cycle PCR used barcoded and J-beta primers. TCRdb re-analysed the 5' RACE reads in MiXCR, keeping a single row per CDR3 protein. The sample yields fewer than 900,000 distinct CDR3 sequences, around 49% seen once. The chain is built from TRBV5-1 and TRBJ2-7, with a tentative D call TRBD1 (8 bases). This sequence was found in a woman aged 55-75 years in good health. The specimen sequenced was blood. CDR3 loop: CASSRGGTGSYEQYF. The DNA for the CDR3 is TGCGCCAGCAGCAGGGGGGGGACAGGTTCCTACGAGCAGTACTTC.